Shown below are 6 T cell receptor beta chains from a single sample sequenced in a study of T cells after yellow fever vaccination. TCRdb reprocessed the 5' RACE reads with MiXCR, giving one entry per CDR3 protein. The sample yields approximately 160,000 distinct CDR3 sequences, roughly 6.4% seen once. Sequencing was performed on CD4+ T cells sorted from PBMCs, taken on the day of the first yellow fever vaccination. These receptors were taken from a man aged 18 to 35 who received the YFV17D yellow fever vaccine.

This clonotype was seen a handful of times. The chain uses TRBV19 and TRBJ2-6; the D gene is possibly TRBD1 (6 bases). Germline-derived CDR1 and CDR2 are LNHDA and SQIVND (reference sequence). Trimming removed 4 bases from V and 4 bases from J, with 14 bases in between. The CDR3 spans 16 residues. CDR3 in amino acids: CASSRATGPGANVLTF. The CDR3, as DNA: TGTGCCAGTAGTAGGGCAACAGGGCCCGGGGCCAACGTCCTGACTTTC. Complete variable domain (other parts from reference TRBV19 and TRBJ2-6): DGGITQSPKYLFRKEGQNVTLSCEQNLNHDAMYWYRQDPGQGLRLIYYSQIVNDFQKGDIAEGYSVSREKKESFPLTVTSAQKNPTAFYLCASSRATGPGANVLTFGAGSRLTVL.

At least ten counts were recorded for this clonotype. The chain combines TRBV29-1 with TRBJ2-5, with 8 nucleotides matching TRBD1. Germline CDR1 and CDR2: SQVTM and ANQGSEA. The CDR3 consists of 12 residues. With 8 bases clipped from V and 1 base from J, the junction kept 3 bases outside the gene matches. CDR3 in amino acids: CSSGQGQETQYF. The CDR3 region has the DNA TGCAGCTCTGGACAGGGCCAAGAGACCCAGTACTTC.

At least ten counts were recorded for this clonotype. The J gene is TRBJ2-7, the V gene TRBV12-3 or TRBV12-4, with D perhaps TRBD1 (5 bases). The V gene lost 3 bases and the J gene lost 3 bases, with 12 bases spanning the gap. The CDR3 spans 14 residues. In DNA, the CDR3 is TGTGCCAGCAGTTTCCCTGGACACGGCTACGAGCAGTACTTC. Translated: CASSFPGHGYEQYF.

The V gene is TRBV5-1, the J gene TRBJ2-5; possibly TRBD2 for D (6 bases). The length of the CDR3 is 13 residues. Germline V lookup: CDR1 SGHRS, CDR2 YFSETQ. The V end lost 6 bases, the J end lost 9 bases, and 18 bases lay between the germline ends. CDR3 sequence (DNA): TGCGCCAGCATTCTAAGTCCTTGGGAGGCCCAGTACTTC. This gives the protein CASILSPWEAQYF.

This clonotype was seen a handful of times. This chain uses TRBV12-3 or TRBV12-4 with TRBJ2-3, with TRBD2 matching 10 bases. Trimming cost V 1 base and J 4 bases; bases outside gene matches: 8. The CDR3 runs to 17 residues. DNA for the CDR3: TGTGCCAGCAGTTTAGGGGGAACTAGCGGGGTCGCAGATACGCAGTATTTT. It codes for CASSLGGTSGVADTQYF.

This clonotype came up many times. The chain is built from TRBV11-1 and TRBJ2-1, with D possibly called TRBD1 or TRBD2 (5 bases each). The CDR3 spans 13 residues. Germline loops: CDR1 SGHAT, CDR2 FQDESV (reference sequence). Trimming stripped 6 bases from V and 6 bases from J, with 12 bases between. The CDR3 sequence is CASRRGRVNEQFF. The CDR3 coding sequence is TGTGCCAGCAGGAGGGGCAGGGTCAATGAGCAGTTCTTC. The full variable domain, in which reference TRBV11-1 and TRBJ2-1 provide the parts outside the CDR3, is EAEVAQSPRYKITEKSQAVAFWCDPISGHATLYWYRQILGQGPELLVQFQDESVVDDSQLPKDRFSAERLKGVDSTLKIQPAELGDSAMYLCASRRGRVNEQFFGPGTRLTVL.